This entry concerns a single T cell receptor beta chain. The antigen remains undetermined. The sample comes from a study of radiotherapy plus CTLA-4 blockade in lung cancer. Study as a whole: Objective responses arose in over 15% of patients, and over 25% experienced disease control. Whole-study findings and limits: Early blood T cell clone dynamics, with interferon-beta, were reported to best predict response.

Clones were read by immunoSEQ multiplex PCR, and TCRdb kept only the in-frame ones, dropping some. The data hold 90,000 to 100,000 clones, with 88% observed a single time. It was focal radiation plus CTLA-4 blockade with ipilimumab that patients with chemo-refractory metastatic non-small-cell lung cancer received. Per germline, CDR1 MGHRA and CDR2 YSYEKL. Unmatched junction bases numbered 10, after V lost 4 bases and J lost 2 bases. The CDR3 consists of 17 residues. This TCR derives from a human donor with non-small cell lung cancer that progressed on radiotherapy plus ipilimumab. The chain joins TRBV4-1 to TRBJ2-3, with 9 bases identical to TRBD2. The sequencing here drew on peripheral blood, taken from a patient treated with radiotherapy plus ipilimumab. CDR3 DNA: TGCGCCAGCAGCCCCTTCGGGGGCGGGAGGGCCACAGATACGCAGTATTTT. Protein sequence: CASSPFGGGRATDTQYF.